This TCR beta chain was documented in a study of blood T cells in healthy people across ages. Whole-study findings and limits: Versus aged donors, long-lived donors had higher diversity and more naive CD4+ cells.

The junction had 13 bases not matched to a gene; V was cut back by 0 bases and J by 11 bases. The CDR3 is 16 residues long. Germline assignment: CDR1 KGHDR and CDR2 SFDVKD. Per-sample PBMC isolation yielded at least 6 million cells. In regard to this clonotype: Its specificity is not known.

A second PCR of roughly 7 to 11 cycles used a sample-barcoded 5' primer and a J-beta primer mix. MiXCR, applied by TCRdb to the 5' RACE reads, yields one record per CDR3 protein. The sample consists of roughly 730,000 distinct CDR3 sequences, about 56% of them appearing once. The sample consisted of blood. This receptor was identified in a man aged 40-50 years in good health. The rearrangement links TRBV24-1 to TRBJ2-5; 8 bases are a match to TRBD2. CDR3 in amino acids: CATSDLKREPRNEQYF. CDR3 sequence (DNA): TGTGCCACCAGTGATTTGAAGCGGGAGCCCCGTAATGAGCAGTACTTC.